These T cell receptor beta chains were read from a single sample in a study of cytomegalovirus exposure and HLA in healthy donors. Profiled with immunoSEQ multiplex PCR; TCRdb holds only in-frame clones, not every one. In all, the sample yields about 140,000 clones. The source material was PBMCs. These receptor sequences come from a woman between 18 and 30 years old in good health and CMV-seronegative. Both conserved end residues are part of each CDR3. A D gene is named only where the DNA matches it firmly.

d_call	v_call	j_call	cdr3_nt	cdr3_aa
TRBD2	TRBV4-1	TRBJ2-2	TGCGCCAGCAGCCAACTGCTAGCGGGAGATTCCACCGGGGAGCTGTTTTTT	CASSQLLAGDSTGELFF
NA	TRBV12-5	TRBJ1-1	TGTGCTAGTGCCTTACTACATATGAACACTGAAGCTTTCTTT	CASALLHMNTEAFF
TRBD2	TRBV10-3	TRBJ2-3	TGTGCCATCAGGGGTACTAGCGGGAGAGGAGATACGCAGTATTTT	CAIRGTSGRGDTQYF
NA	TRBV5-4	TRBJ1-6	TGTGCCAGCAGCCGGGAAGTATCGGCCAATTCACCCCTCCACTTT	CASSREVSANSPLHF
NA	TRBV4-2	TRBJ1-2	TGTGCCGTACAGGGAAACTATGGCTACACCTTC	CAVQGNYGYTF
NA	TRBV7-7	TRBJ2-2	TGTGCTAGCAGCTTAAATCCGGGGAGGACCGGGGAGCTGTTTTTT	CASSLNPGRTGELFF
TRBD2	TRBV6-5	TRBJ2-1	TGTGCCAGCAGTTTTGGGGTCGCGGGAGAAGGAAATGAGCAGTTCTTC	CASSFGVAGEGNEQFF
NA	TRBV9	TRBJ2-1	TGTGCCAGCAGCGTAGCGCAGGGGTTCTACAATGAGCAGTTCTTC	CASSVAQGFYNEQFF
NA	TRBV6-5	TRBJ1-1	TGTGCCAGCAGCCGCTCAGGGTCCGGGAACACTGAAGCTTTCTTT	CASSRSGSGNTEAFF
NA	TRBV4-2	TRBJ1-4	TGTGCCAGCAGCCAATCGTCTGTGCCAAAGGGGGATGAAAAACTGTTTTTT	CASSQSSVPKGDEKLFF
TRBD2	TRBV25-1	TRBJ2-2	TGTGCCAGCAGTGTGGGGGGAGGGCGAACCGGGGAGCTGTTTTTT	CASSVGGGRTGELFF
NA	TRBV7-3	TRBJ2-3	TGTGCCAGCAGCTTACAGGGTACACGGGGCACAGATACGCAGTATTTT	CASSLQGTRGTDTQYF
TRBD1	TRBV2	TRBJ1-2	TGTGCCAGCAGTGCCACAGGGGGCGCCGGCTATGGCTACACCTTC	CASSATGGAGYGYTF
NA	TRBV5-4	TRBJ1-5	TGTGCCAGCAGCTTGGGAGGCCAAGGGGGTGATAGCAATCAGCCCCAGCATTTT	CASSLGGQGGDSNQPQHF
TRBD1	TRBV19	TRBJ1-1	TGTGCCAGTAGAGGGACAGGTGCTGAAGCTTTCTTT	CASRGTGAEAFF
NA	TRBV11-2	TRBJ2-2	TGTGCCAGCAGCTCGAGGGGGTTCGGGGAGCTGTTTTTT	CASSSRGFGELFF
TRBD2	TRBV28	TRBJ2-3	TGTGCCAGCAGTTTAAGTCTAGCGGGAACAGATACGCAGTATTTT	CASSLSLAGTDTQYF
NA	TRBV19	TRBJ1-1	TGTGCCAGTAGCCTAGCCAGGGGTAGGATGGACACTGAAGCTTTCTTT	CASSLARGRMDTEAFF
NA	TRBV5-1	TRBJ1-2	TGCGCCAGCAGCTTGGTAGGGGCGGACTATGGCTACACCTTC	CASSLVGADYGYTF
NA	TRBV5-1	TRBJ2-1	TGCGCCAGCAGCCCTGCCCGGGACAACTACAATGAGCAGTTCTTC	CASSPARDNYNEQFF
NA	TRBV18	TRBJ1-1	TGTGCCAGCTCACCCGTGGCAGCGGCCAATACTGAAGCTTTCTTT	CASSPVAAANTEAFF
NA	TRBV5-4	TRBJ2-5	TGTGCCAGCAGCGCCAAGGACAGAGGGGAGACCCAGTACTTC	CASSAKDRGETQYF
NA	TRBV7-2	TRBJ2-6	TGTGCCAGCAGCTTAGCGTGGCAGGCTGGGGCCAACGTCCTGACTTTC	CASSLAWQAGANVLTF